This T cell receptor (beta chain) was sequenced during a study of T-cell reconstitution after alpha-beta-depleted transplantation in children. The germline V gene encodes CDR1 DFQATT and CDR2 SNEGSKA (reference sequence). This CDR3 has 11 amino acids. The V gene lost 6 bases and the J gene lost 14 bases, with 14 bases spanning the gap. Unique molecular identifiers tagged the TCRbeta library. Each CDR3 protein is one row after TCRdb ran MiXCR on the PCR reads. The data show some 520,000 distinct CDR3 sequences, about 30% seen once. The sample was PBMCs from the stem cell graft donor, taken from the stem cell graft. This clonotype was sampled from a human donor who donated a stem cell graft to a child with aplastic anemia. The V and J genes are TRBV20-1 and TRBJ1-6, with unresolved D. CDR3 protein: CSARLVMSLHF. The CDR3 coding sequence is TGCAGTGCCCGTTTGGTCATGTCCCTCCACTTT.